A single sample is the source of the 19 T cell receptor beta chains below, sequenced in a study of cytomegalovirus exposure and HLA in healthy donors. PCR involved 60 Vbeta and 13 Jbeta primers. TCRdb keeps only in-frame clones here, not all; method: immunoSEQ multiplex PCR. The sample yields around 130,000 clones, roughly 79% seen once. The specimen sequenced was PBMCs. The receptors shown here come from a woman aged 18-29 years in good health and CMV-seronegative.

This rearrangement joins TRBV19 to TRBJ1-5; the D is unclear. The V gene's germline CDR1 is LNHDA and CDR2 SQIVND (reference sequence). V was cut by 2 bases and J by 3 bases, with 8 bases left in between. The CDR3 runs to 14 residues. CDR3 loop: CASSIRDTNQPQHF. In DNA form, the CDR3 reads TGTGCCAGTAGTATACGTGACACCAATCAGCCCCAGCATTTT.

This chain connects TRBV6-5 to TRBJ1-6, with D possibly being TRBD1 (6 bases). Germline V CDR1 and CDR2: MNHEY, SVGAGI. The CDR3 is 14 amino acids. Trimming took off 4 bases at V and 6 bases at J, with 10 bases between the two ends. The CDR3 bases are TGTGCCAGCAGTTGGGCAGGGGTTAATTCACCCCTCCACTTT. Protein product: CASSWAGVNSPLHF.

The chain employs TRBV5-1 and TRBJ1-1; TRBD1 agrees at 7 bases. The CDR3 is 17 amino acids. Trimming removed 4 bases from V and 4 bases from J; junction bases left unmatched: 16. Germline V gene lookup returns CDR1 SGHRS and CDR2 YFSETQ. The chain's CDR3 is CASSGRQGLLNGTEAFF. The CDR3 coding sequence is TGCGCCAGCAGCGGGCGACAGGGCCTCCTTAATGGCACTGAAGCTTTCTTT.

The chain carries TRBV25-1 and TRBJ1-1, with D unresolved. CDR3 length: 13 residues. Trimming removed 5 bases from V and 1 base from J, with 8 bases in between. Germline V gene data show CDR1 as MGHDK and CDR2 as SYGVNS. The CDR3, as DNA: TGTGCCAGCAGTCGCCGGGAGAACACTGAAGCTTTCTTT. Translation gives CASSRRENTEAFF.

The rearrangement uses TRBV4-1 and TRBJ2-3; TRBD2 agrees at 13 bases. Germline loops: CDR1 MGHRA, CDR2 YSYEKL. Trimming cost V 4 bases and J 2 bases; bases outside gene matches: 3. The CDR3 contains 16 residues. The CDR3 spells CASSLGTSGITDTQYF. CDR3 sequence (DNA): TGCGCCAGCAGCCTCGGGACTAGCGGGATCACAGATACGCAGTATTTT.

The chain joins TRBV6-5 to TRBJ2-2; D gene unclear. The CDR3 spans 12 residues. Trimming cost V 10 bases and J 5 bases, with 11 bases left between them. Looked up from germline, CDR1 is MNHEY and CDR2 is SVGAGI. Here the CDR3 reads CATQRGTGELFF. Here the CDR3 DNA reads TGTGCCACCCAGCGTGGGACCGGGGAGCTGTTTTTT.

The chain combines TRBV10-3 with TRBJ2-2; a possible D gene is TRBD2 (5 bases). Trimming cost V 0 bases and J 10 bases, with 15 bases left between them. Germline V gives CDR1 ENHRY, CDR2 SYGVKD. This CDR3 is built from 15 residues. CDR3 coding DNA: TGTGCCATCAGTGAGTCCCACGGGGAGCTGAAGGAGCTGTTTTTT. Translating gives CAISESHGELKELFF.

The chain links TRBV7-8 to TRBJ1-5; the match to TRBD1 covers 7 bases. In germline, CDR1 is SGHVS, CDR2 FQNEAQ. J was trimmed by 1 base and V by 3 bases; bases with no gene match: 0. CDR3 length equals 14 residues. CDR3 nucleotide sequence: TGTGCCAGCAGCTTGACAGGGAGCAATCAGCCCCAGCATTTT. Translating it yields CASSLTGSNQPQHF.

The chain joins TRBV7-8 to TRBJ2-1; 8 nucleotides agree with TRBD1. The CDR3 has 13 residues. Trimming took 8 bases from V and 8 from J; bases not matched to a gene: 8. Per the germline V gene, CDR1 is SGHVS and CDR2 is FQNEAQ. The DNA for the CDR3 is TGTGCCAGCGGGACACCGGACAGGGATGAGCAGTTCTTC. Protein product: CASGTPDRDEQFF.

With regard to this clone: The junction and the germline gene differ at one end; a read error may be behind it. This sequence joins TRBV7-9 and TRBJ1-2, with a weak D call TRBD1 (6 bases). The CDR3 contains 16 residues. Germline V gene sequence: CDR1 SEHNR, CDR2 FQNEAQ (reference sequence). The CDR3 region has the DNA TGTTCCAGCAGAACGGAGGCAGGGGCCGTGTTCGGTGGCTACACCTTC. Protein product: CSSRTEAGAVFGGYTF.

The rearrangement links TRBV2 to TRBJ2-7, with TRBD1 matching over 8 bases. Germline CDR1 and CDR2: SNHLY and FYNNEI. Trimming took 5 bases from V and 4 from J; bases not matched to a gene: 1. The CDR3 is made up of 12 amino acids. The chain's CDR3 is CASSRDRYEQYF. Here the CDR3 DNA reads TGTGCCAGCAGTAGGGACAGGTACGAGCAGTACTTC.

V is TRBV7-9 and J is TRBJ2-7; TRBD1 agrees at 8 bases. The CDR3 has 15 amino acids. CDR1 and CDR2 (germline): SEHNR, FQNEAQ (reference sequence). The V segment lost 5 bases and the J segment 1 base; nucleotides outside the gene matches: 7. DNA for the CDR3: TGTGCCAGCAGCGGCTCCGGGACAGGTTCCTACGAGCAGTACTTC. It specifies CASSGSGTGSYEQYF.

This clone has more than one count but fewer than ten. The genes are TRBV28 and TRBJ1-5; 11 nucleotides line up with TRBD1. The germline V gene has CDR1 MDHEN and CDR2 SYDVKM. The CDR3 covers 16 residues. Trimming cost V 4 bases and J 4 bases; bases outside gene matches: 6. The CDR3 DNA follows: TGTGCCAGCAGTTCTCCGGGACAGGGGGAAAATCAGCCCCAGCATTTT. The encoded protein is CASSSPGQGENQPQHF. Complete variable domain (other parts from reference TRBV28 and TRBJ1-5): DVKVTQSSRYLVKRTGEKVFLECVQDMDHENMFWYRQDPGLGLRLIYFSYDVKMKEKGDIPEGYSVSREKKERFSLILESASTNQTSMYLCASSSPGQGENQPQHFGDGTRLSIL.

The rearrangement links TRBV6-4 to TRBJ2-3, with 7 bases identical to TRBD2. V lost 5 bases and J lost 5; bases outside the gene matches: 10. Looked up from germline, CDR1 is MRHNA and CDR2 is SNTAGT. The CDR3 is 15 amino acids. The CDR3 loop is CASSLGGGSGDTQYF. CDR3 nucleotide sequence: TGTGCCAGCAGTTTAGGAGGCGGGAGCGGAGATACGCAGTATTTT.

The V and J genes are TRBV27 and TRBJ2-2, with D maybe TRBD1 (6 bases). In germline, CDR1 is MNHEY, CDR2 SMNVEV (reference sequence). V lost 0 bases and J 5 bases, leaving 16 bases between the germline ends. There are 17 residues in the CDR3. This CDR3 reads CASSLSRSRGSTGELFF. The CDR3, as DNA: TGTGCCAGCAGTTTATCGAGGTCCAGGGGATCGACCGGGGAGCTGTTTTTT.

The DNA for the CDR3 is TGTGCCAGGCGGGACAGGGACACCGGGGAGCTGTTTTTT. Its protein is CARRDRDTGELFF. The chain uses TRBV2 and TRBJ2-2; 9 bases fit TRBD1. Germline V gives CDR1 SNHLY, CDR2 FYNNEI. V gave up 9 bases and J gave up 3 bases; unmatched junction bases: 2. CDR3 size: 13 residues. Combining the CDR3 with reference TRBV2 and TRBJ2-2 gives the whole variable domain EPEVTQTPSHQVTQMGQEVILRCVPISNHLYFYWYRQILGQKVEFLVSFYNNEISEKSEIFDDQFSVERPDGSNFTLKIRSTKLEDSAMYFCARRDRDTGELFFGEGSRLTVL.

The V gene is TRBV10-3, the J gene TRBJ1-1; 9 nucleotides line up with TRBD1. The CDR3 is 16 residues long. Germline CDR1 ENHRY, CDR2 SYGVKD. With 0 bases clipped from V and 4 bases from J, the junction kept 6 bases outside the gene matches. The CDR3 DNA follows: TGTGCCATCAGTGAGTCGAGGACAGGGGATATCACTGAAGCTTTCTTT. Its protein is CAISESRTGDITEAFF.

The chain has TRBV5-1 and TRBJ2-5, with a tentative D call TRBD1 (5 bases). The V gene's germline CDR1 is SGHRS and CDR2 YFSETQ. The CDR3 contains 15 residues. V lost 0 bases and J 0 bases, leaving 9 bases between the germline ends. The CDR3 loop is CASSLGQTNQETQYF. CDR3 in DNA: TGCGCCAGCAGCTTGGGACAGACAAACCAAGAGACCCAGTACTTC.

J is TRBJ2-6 and V is TRBV2; weak D call: TRBD2 (5 bases). The CDR3 covers 17 residues. V lost 8 bases and J lost 4, with 21 bases in between. CDR1 and CDR2 from the germline V gene are SNHLY and FYNNEI. The CDR3 here is CASCLDPAGSGANVLTF. The CDR3 region has the DNA TGTGCCAGCTGCCTCGACCCGGCGGGCTCAGGGGCCAACGTCCTGACTTTC.